The 14 T cell receptor beta chains given below trace back to one sample, sequenced in a study of blood T cell repertoires in COVID-19. Some clones are missing from TCRdb's copy, which holds only in-frame ones; the method was immunoSEQ multiplex PCR. The data contain 65,000 to 95,000 clones, over 80% of them singletons. Specimen: peripheral blood. These receptors were obtained from a man aged 80 or over with active or convalescent COVID-19.

The genes are TRBV7-8 and TRBJ2-5, with TRBD2 as a possible D gene (6 bases). Between the trimmed V and J ends, which lost 5 bases and 5 bases, there was a span of 18 bases. CDR1 is SGHVS, CDR2 FQNEAQ, per germline. This CDR3 region has 15 residues. This CDR3 reads CASSPRDAEGETQYF. CDR3 coding DNA: TGTGCCAGCAGCCCCCGGGACGCGGAGGGGGAGACCCAGTACTTC.

The chain employs TRBV5-1 and TRBJ2-5, with 7 bases matching TRBD1. J lost 2 bases, V lost 3 bases, and 4 bases had no gene match. Per the germline V gene, CDR1 is SGHRS and CDR2 is YFSETQ. The CDR3 covers 14 residues. CDR3 amino acids: CASSSGQAQETQYF. CDR3 sequence (DNA): TGCGCCAGCAGCTCCGGACAGGCTCAAGAGACCCAGTACTTC.

This clone was counted once. The chain employs TRBV15 and TRBJ2-1, with TRBD2 matching over 9 bases. The CDR3 has 15 residues. CDR1 LNHNV and CDR2 YYDKDF come from the germline V gene (reference sequence). V gave up 3 bases and J gave up 7 bases; unmatched junction bases: 7. The CDR3 DNA reads TGTGCCACCAGCAGTAGCGGGGGCCTGGGGAATGAGCAGTTCTTC. Its translation is CATSSSGGLGNEQFF.

This rearrangement joins TRBV5-4 to TRBJ1-1; D is perhaps TRBD1 (5 bases). Trimming pared 1 base from V and 2 bases from J, leaving 12 bases between. CDR1 and CDR2 (germline): SGHNT, YYREEE (reference sequence). The CDR3 consists of 15 residues. CDR3 coding DNA: TGTGCCAGCAGCTTGCAGGGAAGGGTAAACACTGAAGCTTTCTTT. Protein: CASSLQGRVNTEAFF.

This chain links TRBV19 with TRBJ1-6; D not resolved. Germline assignment: CDR1 LNHDA and CDR2 SQIVND (reference sequence). The ends were cut back, 3 bases at V and 6 bases at J, with 15 bases in the middle. The CDR3 is made up of 16 amino acids. DNA of the CDR3: TGTGCCAGTAGTATCCGGAGGCAGTTCCTTAATTCACCCCTCCACTTT. It translates to CASSIRRQFLNSPLHF.

This clone has a single count. The chain combines TRBV4-1 with TRBJ2-3, with 9 bases identical to TRBD1. The CDR3 runs to 12 residues. Losses at the gene ends were 0 bases for V and 14 bases for J; bases not matched to a gene: 3. Germline V gene sequence: CDR1 MGHRA, CDR2 YSYEKL. The CDR3 DNA follows: TGCGCCAGCAGCCAAGAACAGGGGGCATGGTATTTT. Amino acid sequence: CASSQEQGAWYF.

This chain links TRBV19 with TRBJ2-2, with D perhaps TRBD2 (7 bases). Germline CDR1 is LNHDA and CDR2 is SQIVND (reference sequence). Trimming shortened V by 4 bases and J by 5 bases, and 14 bases separated the two germline ends. CDR3 size: 15 residues. CDR3 bases: TGTGCCAGTAGTAATTGGGGGGGCCGAACCGGGGAGCTGTTTTTT. The encoded protein is CASSNWGGRTGELFF.

V is TRBV9 and J is TRBJ1-3; weak D call: TRBD1 (5 bases). The V end was cut by 0 bases, the J end by 0 bases, with 16 bases between. From germline, CDR1 is SGDLS and CDR2 YYNGEE. CDR3 size: 18 residues. The CDR3 sequence is CASSVEGAAYNSGNTIYF. CDR3 DNA sequence: TGTGCCAGCAGCGTAGAAGGGGCGGCGTATAACTCTGGAAACACCATATATTTT.

In DNA, the CDR3 is TGTGCCAGCTCAACGGACAGGGGAGGAGACACTGAAGCTTTCTTT. It is translated as CASSTDRGGDTEAFF. The V gene is TRBV18, the J gene TRBJ1-1; 9 positions agree with TRBD1. The CDR3 covers 15 residues. Losses at the gene ends were 5 bases for V and 3 bases for J; bases not matched to a gene: 7. Germline V CDR1 and CDR2: KGHSH, LQKENI.

The chain carries TRBV5-1 and TRBJ2-3, with D maybe TRBD1 (6 bases). The V and J ends lost 0 bases and 5 bases respectively, with 13 bases between them. This CDR3 is built from 15 residues. Germline-derived CDR1 and CDR2 are SGHRS and YFSETQ. CDR3 DNA: TGCGCCAGCAGCTTGGCGACAGGTGCCAGAGATACGCAGTATTTT. Its protein is CASSLATGARDTQYF.

The J gene is TRBJ1-2, the V gene TRBV5-1; 10 bases fit TRBD1. With V trimmed by 4 bases and J by 4 bases, 4 bases remained unmatched. From germline, CDR1 is SGHRS and CDR2 YFSETQ. This CDR3 region has 14 residues. CDR3 bases: TGCGCCAGCAGCCAATGGACAGGGGGCTATGGCTACACCTTC. Protein sequence: CASSQWTGGYGYTF.

This clone turned up a few times. This rearrangement joins TRBV25-1 to TRBJ2-2, with TRBD1 identical over 7 bases. The germline V gene encodes CDR1 MGHDK and CDR2 SYGVNS. V was pared by 0 bases and J by 5 bases, with 6 bases of the junction left unmatched. The CDR3 contains 16 residues. The CDR3 here is CASSEYETRGTGELFF. The DNA of the CDR3 is TGTGCCAGCAGTGAATATGAGACCAGGGGGACCGGGGAGCTGTTTTTT. Full variable domain (remainder filled in from reference TRBV25-1 and TRBJ2-2): EADIYQTPRYLVIGTGKKITLECSQTMGHDKMYWYQQDPGMELHLIHYSYGVNSTEKGDLSSESTVSRIRTEHFPLTLESARPSHTSQYLCASSEYETRGTGELFFGEGSRLTVL.

This chain links TRBV7-3 with TRBJ2-3; 8 bases are a match to TRBD2. Germline V gene lookup returns CDR1 SGHTA and CDR2 FQGTGA. The CDR3 contains 16 residues. With V trimmed by 5 bases and J by 4 bases, 11 bases remained unmatched. DNA of the CDR3: TGTGCCAGCAGCCCCGGGGGGGGAGGGCCCCCAGATACGCAGTATTTT. Translating gives CASSPGGGGPPDTQYF.

V and J are TRBV15 and TRBJ2-1, with D possibly TRBD2 on 5 matching bases. V was shortened by 0 bases and J by 0 bases, with 15 bases between the two germline ends. This CDR3 region has 18 residues. The germline CDR1 and CDR2 sequences are LNHNV and YYDKDF (reference sequence). CDR3 nucleotides: TGTGCCACCAGCAGAGACCTTAAGCGGAAGACCTCCTACAATGAGCAGTTCTTC. Amino acid sequence: CATSRDLKRKTSYNEQFF.